These T cell receptor beta chains were read from a single sample in a study of identical twins. TCRdb reanalysed the 5' RACE reads using MiXCR and keeps one entry per CDR3 protein. Counted here are some 710,000 distinct CDR3 sequences, 5.5% to 7.5% occurring once; the ten biggest clones make up 1.5% to 2%. Sequencing input: naive T cells sorted from blood. These receptors were collected from a man in his late teens or twenties in good health. Each CDR3 is given with its conserved first and last residue. The D gene is left open where the match is weak. The size field is filled for only some rows; it gives once, few, many or a size class.

CDR3 protein: CSVTGSGGTEAFF
CDR3 DNA: TGCAGCGTCACGGGGTCGGGGGGCACTGAAGCTTTCTTT
V gene: TRBV29-1
J gene: TRBJ1-1
D gene: -
clone size: -

CDR3 protein: CSARDWGRSSYYGYTF
CDR3 DNA: TGCAGTGCTAGAGATTGGGGAAGATCCTCCTACTATGGCTACACCTTC
V gene: TRBV20-1
J gene: TRBJ1-2
D gene: -
clone size: few

CDR3 protein: CSVVKQQETQYF
CDR3 DNA: TGCAGCGTTGTCAAACAGCAAGAGACCCAGTACTTC
V gene: TRBV29-1
J gene: TRBJ2-5
D gene: -
clone size: many

CDR3 protein: CASSLNPGPNYGYTF
CDR3 DNA: TGTGCCAGCAGCTTGAACCCGGGGCCTAACTATGGCTACACCTTC
V gene: TRBV5-5
J gene: TRBJ1-2
D gene: -
clone size: -

CDR3 protein: CASNREPSSLGTQYF
CDR3 DNA: TGTGCCAGCAACCGGGAGCCGTCTTCCCTTGGGACCCAGTACTTC
V gene: TRBV2
J gene: TRBJ2-5
D gene: -
clone size: few

CDR3 protein: CASSSPGRNTEAFF
CDR3 DNA: TGTGCCAGCAGCTCCCCGGGGAGGAACACTGAAGCTTTCTTT
V gene: TRBV7-9
J gene: TRBJ1-1
D gene: -
clone size: few

CDR3 protein: CSSFGQSNTEAFF
CDR3 DNA: TGCAGTTCCTTTGGGCAATCGAACACTGAAGCTTTCTTT
V gene: TRBV20-1
J gene: TRBJ1-1
D gene: -
clone size: many

CDR3 protein: CASSLGKEQYF
CDR3 DNA: TGTGCCAGCAGCCTGGGGAAAGAGCAGTACTTC
V gene: TRBV5-6
J gene: TRBJ2-7
D gene: -
clone size: many

CDR3 protein: CASSDLDGRGEQFF
CDR3 DNA: TGTGCCAGCAGTGACCTTGACGGTCGGGGCGAGCAGTTCTTC
V gene: TRBV6-1
J gene: TRBJ2-1
D gene: -
clone size: few

CDR3 protein: CSVLGAGELFF
CDR3 DNA: TGCAGCGTTCTGGGAGCCGGGGAGCTGTTTTTT
V gene: TRBV29-1
J gene: TRBJ2-2
D gene: -
clone size: many

CDR3 protein: CASSLAPPGQDRTEAFF
CDR3 DNA: TGCGCCAGCAGCTTGGCCCCCCCGGGACAGGACCGGACTGAAGCTTTCTTT
V gene: TRBV5-1
J gene: TRBJ1-1
D gene: TRBD1
clone size: many

CDR3 protein: CASSARGASGRNEQFF
CDR3 DNA: TGTGCCAGCAGCGCCAGAGGGGCTAGCGGGAGGAATGAGCAGTTCTTC
V gene: TRBV7-9
J gene: TRBJ2-1
D gene: TRBD2
clone size: -

CDR3 protein: CATSDRTALPYNEQFF
CDR3 DNA: TGTGCCACCAGTGATCGGACGGCGCTCCCCTACAATGAGCAGTTCTTC
V gene: TRBV24-1
J gene: TRBJ2-1
D gene: -
clone size: -

CDR3 protein: CASSLGGLAGMTSTDTQYF
CDR3 DNA: TGCGCCAGCAGCTTGGGGGGACTAGCGGGCATGACTAGCACAGATACGCAGTATTTT
V gene: TRBV5-1
J gene: TRBJ2-3
D gene: TRBD2
clone size: -

CDR3 protein: CASSGDPLRLTEAFF
CDR3 DNA: TGTGCCAGCAGTGGGGACCCCCTGAGGCTCACTGAAGCTTTCTTT
V gene: TRBV6-1
J gene: TRBJ1-1
D gene: -
clone size: few

CDR3 protein: CSVESPVVQGAIGANVLTF
CDR3 DNA: TGCAGCGTTGAGTCTCCCGTAGTACAGGGGGCGATTGGGGCCAACGTCCTGACTTTC
V gene: TRBV29-1
J gene: TRBJ2-6
D gene: TRBD1
clone size: few

CDR3 protein: CASSRGEVGSSSYEQYF
CDR3 DNA: TGTGCCAGCAGCAGAGGAGAGGTGGGCAGCAGCTCCTACGAGCAGTACTTC
V gene: TRBV21-1
J gene: TRBJ2-7
D gene: -
clone size: many

CDR3 protein: CASSLSGLAGEQETQYF
CDR3 DNA: TGCGCCAGCAGCCTATCAGGACTAGCGGGAGAACAAGAGACCCAGTACTTC
V gene: TRBV4-1
J gene: TRBJ2-5
D gene: TRBD2
clone size: -

CDR3 protein: CASSLGRQGPYLNTGELFF
CDR3 DNA: TGTGCCAGCAGCTTAGGAAGACAGGGGCCTTACCTGAACACCGGGGAGCTGTTTTTT
V gene: TRBV7-6
J gene: TRBJ2-2
D gene: TRBD1
clone size: -

CDR3 protein: CSVVGSPGGYTF
CDR3 DNA: TGCAGCGTTGTTGGCAGCCCAGGTGGCTACACCTTC
V gene: TRBV29-1
J gene: TRBJ1-2
D gene: -
clone size: -

CDR3 protein: CSVGFHRDKSGSYNEQFF
CDR3 DNA: TGCAGCGTTGGTTTCCACAGGGACAAAAGCGGGTCCTACAATGAGCAGTTCTTC
V gene: TRBV29-1
J gene: TRBJ2-1
D gene: -
clone size: once

CDR3 protein: CSVGGPQEYGYTF
CDR3 DNA: TGCAGCGTTGGGGGACCCCAGGAATATGGCTACACCTTC
V gene: TRBV29-1
J gene: TRBJ1-2
D gene: -
clone size: few

CDR3 protein: CASSFTGTTYNEQFF
CDR3 DNA: TGTGCCAGCAGCTTCACCGGGACCACCTACAATGAGCAGTTCTTC
V gene: TRBV11-3
J gene: TRBJ2-1
D gene: -
clone size: few

CDR3 protein: CASSPRLDTQYF
CDR3 DNA: TGTGCCAGCAGCCCCCGACTAGATACGCAGTATTTT
V gene: TRBV18
J gene: TRBJ2-3
D gene: -
clone size: many

CDR3 protein: CASSEGGLRLAKNIQYF
CDR3 DNA: TGTGCCAGCAGTGAAGGGGGTCTACGATTAGCCAAAAACATTCAGTACTTC
V gene: TRBV25-1
J gene: TRBJ2-4
D gene: -
clone size: many

CDR3 protein: CASSLKPGGYTEAFF
CDR3 DNA: TGTGCCAGCAGTCTCAAACCCGGGGGCTACACTGAAGCTTTCTTT
V gene: TRBV6-1
J gene: TRBJ1-1
D gene: -
clone size: many

CDR3 protein: CASSLGIPWANTGELFF
CDR3 DNA: TGTGCCAGCAGCTTAGGCATTCCTTGGGCGAACACCGGGGAGCTGTTTTTT
V gene: TRBV7-9
J gene: TRBJ2-2
D gene: -
clone size: many

CDR3 protein: CASSATGQGRTEAFF
CDR3 DNA: TGTGCCAGCAGTGCCACTGGACAGGGACGAACTGAAGCTTTCTTT
V gene: TRBV6-1
J gene: TRBJ1-1
D gene: TRBD1
clone size: many

CDR3 protein: CASSQAGVGNIQYF
CDR3 DNA: TGTGCCAGCAGCCAAGCCGGGGTGGGAAACATTCAGTACTTC
V gene: TRBV12-3/TRBV12-4
J gene: TRBJ2-4
D gene: -
clone size: few

CDR3 protein: CASSPEGLAGTTSYNEQFF
CDR3 DNA: TGCGCCAGCAGCCCAGAGGGACTAGCGGGGACCACTTCCTACAATGAGCAGTTCTTC
V gene: TRBV5-1
J gene: TRBJ2-1
D gene: TRBD2
clone size: many

CDR3 protein: CASSLRDRGAGAAEAFF
CDR3 DNA: TGTGCCAGCAGCTTAAGGGACAGGGGCGCTGGGGCGGCTGAAGCTTTCTTT
V gene: TRBV7-2
J gene: TRBJ1-1
D gene: TRBD1
clone size: -

CDR3 protein: CASKETGVTGELFF
CDR3 DNA: TGTGCCAGCAAAGAAACGGGGGTTACCGGGGAGCTGTTTTTT
V gene: TRBV27
J gene: TRBJ2-2
D gene: -
clone size: many

CDR3 protein: CSVLIVETQYF
CDR3 DNA: TGCAGCGTTTTGATTGTGGAGACCCAGTACTTC
V gene: TRBV29-1
J gene: TRBJ2-5
D gene: -
clone size: many

CDR3 protein: CASSVERGTNSYNEQFF
CDR3 DNA: TGTGCCAGCAGCGTAGAGAGGGGCACCAACTCCTACAATGAGCAGTTCTTC
V gene: TRBV9
J gene: TRBJ2-1
D gene: -
clone size: many

CDR3 protein: CASSEKPNTGELFF
CDR3 DNA: TGCGCCAGCAGCGAAAAGCCGAACACCGGGGAGCTGTTTTTT
V gene: TRBV5-1
J gene: TRBJ2-2
D gene: -
clone size: few

CDR3 protein: CASSPRPGLAAYEQYF
CDR3 DNA: TGTGCCAGCAGTCCGCGACCGGGACTAGCCGCCTACGAGCAGTACTTC
V gene: TRBV6-2/TRBV6-3
J gene: TRBJ2-7
D gene: TRBD2
clone size: few

CDR3 protein: CASQLLADPSYEQYF
CDR3 DNA: TGTGCCAGCCAGCTTCTAGCGGACCCTAGCTACGAGCAGTACTTC
V gene: TRBV6-1
J gene: TRBJ2-7
D gene: TRBD2
clone size: -

CDR3 protein: CSAWEGTQPQHF
CDR3 DNA: TGCAGTGCCTGGGAGGGGACCCAGCCCCAGCATTTT
V gene: TRBV20-1
J gene: TRBJ1-5
D gene: -
clone size: many

CDR3 protein: CASSPTGPYEQYF
CDR3 DNA: TGTGCCAGCAGTCCCACCGGGCCCTACGAGCAGTACTTC
V gene: TRBV27
J gene: TRBJ2-7
D gene: -
clone size: many

CDR3 protein: CASSLAGSYYEQYF
CDR3 DNA: TGTGCCAGCAGTTTAGCAGGTAGCTACTACGAGCAGTACTTC
V gene: TRBV12-3/TRBV12-4
J gene: TRBJ2-7
D gene: -
clone size: many

CDR3 protein: CASSYGANRARDTGELFF
CDR3 DNA: TGTGCCAGCAGTTACGGGGCAAATCGAGCACGGGACACCGGGGAGCTGTTTTTT
V gene: TRBV6-5
J gene: TRBJ2-2
D gene: -
clone size: -

CDR3 protein: CASSRQPSGANVLTF
CDR3 DNA: TGTGCCAGCAGCCGACAGCCTTCTGGGGCCAACGTCCTGACTTTC
V gene: TRBV11-2
J gene: TRBJ2-6
D gene: -
clone size: -

CDR3 protein: CASSLDDYGVRQYF
CDR3 DNA: TGCGCCAGCAGCTTGGACGACTACGGCGTTAGGCAGTACTTC
V gene: TRBV5-1
J gene: TRBJ2-7
D gene: -
clone size: many

CDR3 protein: CAITAGVTGELFF
CDR3 DNA: TGTGCCATCACCGCAGGGGTGACCGGGGAGCTGTTTTTT
V gene: TRBV10-3
J gene: TRBJ2-2
D gene: -
clone size: -

CDR3 protein: CSVKALLAAPETQYF
CDR3 DNA: TGCAGCGTCAAGGCCCTTCTAGCTGCTCCGGAGACCCAGTACTTC
V gene: TRBV20-1
J gene: TRBJ2-5
D gene: -
clone size: many

CDR3 protein: CASSRGGASYEQYF
CDR3 DNA: TGTGCCAGCAGCCGTGGCGGGGCCTCCTACGAGCAGTACTTC
V gene: TRBV5-5
J gene: TRBJ2-7
D gene: -
clone size: many

CDR3 protein: CASSGQGQETQYF
CDR3 DNA: TGTGCCAGCAGCGGACAGGGACAAGAGACCCAGTACTTC
V gene: TRBV28
J gene: TRBJ2-5
D gene: TRBD1
clone size: many

CDR3 protein: CASSWTYLREQYF
CDR3 DNA: TGTGCCAGCAGTTGGACCTACCTCCGCGAGCAGTACTTC
V gene: TRBV28
J gene: TRBJ2-7
D gene: -
clone size: many

CDR3 protein: CSASLRGGSTTDTQYF
CDR3 DNA: TGCAGTGCTAGCCTCCGTGGGGGATCGACCACAGATACGCAGTATTTT
V gene: TRBV20-1
J gene: TRBJ2-3
D gene: -
clone size: many

CDR3 protein: CASSPRGRSTDTQYF
CDR3 DNA: TGCGCCAGCAGCCCCCGCGGGAGGTCCACAGATACGCAGTATTTT
V gene: TRBV5-1
J gene: TRBJ2-3
D gene: TRBD2
clone size: many

CDR3 protein: CASSLQRMGGYTF
CDR3 DNA: TGTGCCAGCAGTTTGCAGAGAATGGGTGGCTACACCTTC
V gene: TRBV12-3/TRBV12-4
J gene: TRBJ1-2
D gene: -
clone size: many

CDR3 protein: CAKASRSANTEAFF
CDR3 DNA: TGTGCCAAGGCTTCCAGGAGCGCGAACACTGAAGCTTTCTTT
V gene: TRBV2
J gene: TRBJ1-1
D gene: -
clone size: few

CDR3 protein: CASSRVGGNEQFF
CDR3 DNA: TGCGCCAGCAGCCGGGTGGGGGGCAATGAGCAGTTCTTC
V gene: TRBV5-1
J gene: TRBJ2-1
D gene: -
clone size: many

CDR3 protein: CASSFQEADTQYF
CDR3 DNA: TGTGCCAGCAGCTTCCAGGAAGCAGATACGCAGTATTTT
V gene: TRBV7-6
J gene: TRBJ2-3
D gene: -
clone size: many

CDR3 protein: CASSPTLGLASTDTQYF
CDR3 DNA: TGTGCCAGCAGCCCTACACTGGGACTAGCGAGCACAGATACGCAGTATTTT
V gene: TRBV7-3
J gene: TRBJ2-3
D gene: TRBD2
clone size: few

CDR3 protein: CASGPGGNYEQYF
CDR3 DNA: TGTGCCAGTGGCCCGGGCGGCAACTACGAGCAGTACTTC
V gene: TRBV19
J gene: TRBJ2-7
D gene: -
clone size: few

CDR3 protein: CATSDLDREETQYF
CDR3 DNA: TGTGCCACCAGTGATCTGGACCGAGAAGAGACCCAGTACTTC
V gene: TRBV24-1
J gene: TRBJ2-5
D gene: -
clone size: many

CDR3 protein: CASSFPTGTSGQETQYF
CDR3 DNA: TGTGCCAGCAGCTTCCCAACCGGGACTAGCGGGCAAGAGACCCAGTACTTC
V gene: TRBV7-9
J gene: TRBJ2-5
D gene: TRBD2
clone size: few

CDR3 protein: CASSGQGALYGYTF
CDR3 DNA: TGTGCCAGCAGTGGACAAGGGGCACTCTATGGCTACACCTTC
V gene: TRBV28
J gene: TRBJ1-2
D gene: -
clone size: few